This entry lists 28 T cell receptor beta chains sequenced from one sample in a study of CD8 T cells in ankylosing spondylitis. TCRdb analysed the 5' RACE reads with MiXCR anew, one entry per CDR3 protein. This table holds about 170,000 distinct CDR3 sequences, around 17% found once. The sample taken for sequencing was blood, either unsorted or a sorted T cell fraction (not recorded which). Source of these receptors: a male donor with ankylosing spondylitis or in good health (not recorded which).

This sequence joins TRBV5-4 and TRBJ2-1; D remains ambiguous. This CDR3 region has 12 residues. Trimming cost V 4 bases and J 1 base, with 3 bases left between them. The germline V gene encodes CDR1 SGHNT and CDR2 YYREEE (reference sequence). CDR3 in amino acids: CASSISYNEQFF. The CDR3, as DNA: TGTGCCAGCAGCATATCCTACAATGAGCAGTTCTTC. The entire variable domain, with the rest obtained from reference TRBV5-4 and TRBJ2-1, is as follows: ETGVTQSPTHLIKTRGQQVTLRCSSQSGHNTVSWYQQALGQGPQFIFQYYREEENGRGNFPPRFSGLQFPNYSSELNVNALELDDSALYLCASSISYNEQFFGPGTRLTVL.

The DNA for the CDR3 is TGCGCCAGCAGCCAACCCTCAGGGGCAGAGACCCAGTACTTC. It codes for CASSQPSGAETQYF. J is TRBJ2-5 and V is TRBV4-1, with a tentative D call TRBD1 (6 bases). Germline loops: CDR1 MGHRA, CDR2 YSYEKL. The CDR3 contains 14 residues. Trimming removed 2 bases at V and 4 bases at J, with 11 bases between.

Only a few counts were recorded for this clonotype. This chain uses TRBV7-9 with TRBJ1-1; no reliable D call. The germline V gene has CDR1 SEHNR and CDR2 FQNEAQ (reference sequence). The CDR3 is 12 residues long. With 5 bases removed from V and 10 bases from J, the gap between germline ends came to 14 bases. The DNA for the CDR3 is TGTGCCAGCAGCCAGACCACCGAGGGAGCTTTCTTT. Its translation is CASSQTTEGAFF.

The chain has TRBV29-1 and TRBJ2-2; no firm D call. Trimming shortened V by 7 bases and J by 5 bases, and 11 bases separated the two germline ends. Germline V gene sequence: CDR1 SQVTM, CDR2 ANQGSEA. The CDR3 is 12 residues long. This CDR3 reads CSGRVGTGELFF. The CDR3 nucleotides are TGCAGCGGCCGGGTTGGTACCGGGGAGCTGTTTTTT.

In its sample, this clonotype was seen many times. This sequence joins TRBV4-1 and TRBJ2-1, with TRBD2 identical over 7 bases. V trimming: 1 base; J trimming: 2 bases; junction bases outside the gene matches: 2. The germline V gene encodes CDR1 MGHRA and CDR2 YSYEKL. The CDR3 runs to 15 residues. CDR3: CASSQASGAYNEQFF. The CDR3 region has the DNA TGCGCCAGCAGCCAAGCTAGCGGAGCCTACAATGAGCAGTTCTTC.

The gene calls are TRBV5-1 and TRBJ2-3; 8 bases match TRBD1. The CDR3 totals 17 residues. Germline V gene sequence: CDR1 SGHRS, CDR2 YFSETQ. Germline trimming cut 5 bases from V and 2 bases from J; bases unmatched to any gene: 13. CDR3 protein: CASRRDRRVGTTDTQYF. The CDR3 nucleotides read TGCGCCAGCAGGAGGGACAGGAGAGTCGGGACCACAGATACGCAGTATTTT. Full variable domain (outside the CDR3, taken from reference TRBV5-1 and TRBJ2-3): KAGVTQTPRYLIKTRGQQVTLSCSPISGHRSVSWYQQTPGQGLQFLFEYFSETQRNKGNFPGRFSGRQFSNSRSEMNVSTLELGDSALYLCASRRDRRVGTTDTQYFGPGTRLTVL.

For this clonotype: A much larger clone lies a single base off, so this may be a read error. The rearrangement links TRBV5-1 to TRBJ2-7, with D possibly matching TRBD2 (5 bases). V dropped 3 bases and J dropped 0 bases, with 13 bases sitting between them. The CDR3 extends over 15 amino acids. In germline, CDR1 is SGHRS, CDR2 YFSETQ. For the CDR3, the DNA is TGCGCCAGCAGCTCGGGGTTCGGCAACTCCTACGAGCAGTACTTC. It translates to CASSSGFGNSYEQYF.

This clonotype was counted many times. This chain connects TRBV5-1 to TRBJ2-3, with 9 bases matching TRBD1. V lost 4 bases and J lost 3; bases outside the gene matches: 3. The CDR3 sequence is 14 residues long. The germline CDR1 and CDR2 sequences are SGHRS and YFSETQ. For the CDR3, the DNA is TGCGCCAGCAGCGCGGGACAGGGAACAGATACGCAGTATTTT. This codes for CASSAGQGTDTQYF.

This clonotype was observed many times. The chain is built from TRBV27 and TRBJ2-7; TRBD1 aligns across 9 bases. Germline CDR1 MNHEY, CDR2 SMNVEV (reference sequence). After removal of 8 bases from V and 6 bases from J, the junction contained 8 bases not matched to a gene. The CDR3 is 13 amino acids. In DNA form, the CDR3 reads TGTGCCAGCGGGGACAGGGCGAAGGTCGAGCAGTACTTC. It translates to CASGDRAKVEQYF.

The CDR3 here is CASSYSTGTGSYEQYF. The CDR3 DNA is TGTGCCAGCAGTTACTCGACCGGGACAGGCTCCTACGAGCAGTACTTC. The gene calls are TRBV6-2 or TRBV6-3 and TRBJ2-7, with 8 bases matching TRBD1. The CDR3 length is 16 residues. V was pared by 0 bases and J by 0 bases, with 4 bases of the junction left unmatched. Germline V gene data show CDR1 as MNHEY and CDR2 as SVGEGT.

The gene calls are TRBV2 and TRBJ2-1; D may be TRBD2 (5 bases). With 6 bases removed from V and 1 base from J, the gap between germline ends came to 13 bases. This CDR3 has 15 residues. The germline gives CDR1 SNHLY, CDR2 FYNNEI. The CDR3 coding sequence is TGTGCCAGCAGGCCGCTAGCCGGTTCCTACAATGAGCAGTTCTTC. It translates to CASRPLAGSYNEQFF.

The chain is built from TRBV27 and TRBJ2-3; D not certain. Per germline, CDR1 MNHEY and CDR2 SMNVEV (reference sequence). V shed 8 bases and J shed 2 bases, with 17 bases lying between them. The CDR3 contains 15 residues. The chain's CDR3 is CASRFLRQITDTQYF. The CDR3 region has the DNA TGTGCCAGCCGGTTCCTTCGCCAGATCACAGATACGCAGTATTTT.

The DNA for the CDR3 is TGTGCCAGTAACGGCGGGAGAACGTTAGATACGCAGTATTTT. Translated, it gives CASNGGRTLDTQYF. The chain uses TRBV19 and TRBJ2-3; TRBD2 aligns across 7 bases. This CDR3 spans 14 amino acids. The germline V gene has CDR1 LNHDA and CDR2 SQIVND (reference sequence). J was trimmed by 5 bases and V by 7 bases; bases with no gene match: 9.

Ten or more counts support this clonotype. The V call is TRBV5-1, the J call TRBJ1-6, with TRBD1 matching 8 bases. Trimming cost V 3 bases and J 7 bases; bases outside gene matches: 9. The germline gives CDR1 SGHRS, CDR2 YFSETQ. The CDR3 consists of 16 residues. The CDR3 loop reads CASSSRTGHGNSPLHF. The CDR3 DNA reads as TGCGCCAGCAGCTCTCGGACAGGGCACGGAAATTCACCCCTCCACTTT.

This clonotype turned up a few times. The V gene is TRBV20-1, the J gene TRBJ2-5; D unclear. The V end was cut by 1 base, the J end by 7 bases, with 7 bases between. The germline V gene has CDR1 DFQATT and CDR2 SNEGSKA (reference sequence). The CDR3 consists of 11 residues. The CDR3 loop is CSARAVGTQYF. As DNA, the CDR3 is TGCAGTGCTAGAGCGGTCGGGACCCAGTACTTC.

The sample holds many counts of this clonotype. V is TRBV5-1 and J is TRBJ2-7; either TRBD1 or TRBD2 may fit D (5 bases each). The CDR3 has 15 amino acids. Trimming took off 3 bases at V and 0 bases at J, with 13 bases between the two ends. CDR1 is SGHRS, CDR2 YFSETQ, per germline. Written as DNA, the CDR3 is TGCGCCAGCAGCTACCGGGACGCCCACTCCTACGAGCAGTACTTC. Translating gives CASSYRDAHSYEQYF.

This clonotype was seen repeatedly, ten times or more. The chain combines TRBV12-3 or TRBV12-4 with TRBJ2-2, with 9 bases identical to TRBD2. The CDR3 extends over 14 amino acids. J was trimmed by 4 bases and V by 5 bases; bases with no gene match: 2. CDR3 residues: CASSRLAATGELFF. The CDR3 DNA sequence: TGTGCCAGCAGTCGACTAGCGGCCACCGGGGAGCTGTTTTTT.

This clonotype was seen ten or more times. This chain connects TRBV5-1 to TRBJ2-2; perhaps TRBD2 as D (5 bases). There are 17 residues in the CDR3. Per germline, CDR1 SGHRS and CDR2 YFSETQ. V lost 2 bases, J lost 2 bases, and 16 bases lay in between. The CDR3 nucleotides read TGCGCCAGCAGCTTTACCCCCAGCGGATTTAACACCGGGGAGCTGTTTTTT. This sequence encodes CASSFTPSGFNTGELFF. Supplemented by reference TRBV5-1 and TRBJ2-2, the full variable domain reads KAGVTQTPRYLIKTRGQQVTLSCSPISGHRSVSWYQQTPGQGLQFLFEYFSETQRNKGNFPGRFSGRQFSNSRSEMNVSTLELGDSALYLCASSFTPSGFNTGELFFGEGSRLTVL.

On this clonotype itself: A single base separates this from a much larger clone, so it may be a read error. This chain connects TRBV4-2 to TRBJ2-1; tentative D call: TRBD2 (5 bases). V lost 0 bases and J 13 bases, leaving 13 bases between the germline ends. This CDR3 has 13 residues. From germline, CDR1 is LGHNA and CDR2 YNFKEQ. CDR3 protein: CASSQELVGRQFF. CDR3 coding DNA: TGTGCCAGCAGCCAAGAGTTGGTAGGGAGACAGTTCTTC.

The chain carries TRBV7-9 and TRBJ2-1; TRBD1 matches 9 bases. The V gene's germline CDR1 is SEHNR and CDR2 FQNEAQ (reference sequence). The CDR3 spans 15 residues. V was clipped by 6 bases and J by 7 bases; unmatched bases: 10. CDR3: CASSPSGQGINEQFF. The DNA of the CDR3 is TGTGCCAGCAGTCCATCGGGACAGGGCATTAATGAGCAGTTCTTC.

This clonotype was counted a single time. This may come from a read error, since a much larger clone is one base off. V gene TRBV28 combines with J gene TRBJ2-7; D remains unclear. The V end was cut by 7 bases, the J end by 5 bases, with 18 bases between. The CDR3 sequence is 14 residues long. Per germline, CDR1 MDHEN and CDR2 SYDVKM. The CDR3 spells CASTLRVPTHEQYF. In DNA, the CDR3 is TGTGCCAGCACCCTTAGAGTTCCTACCCACGAGCAGTACTTC.

As to this clonotype: At one boundary the junction diverges from the germline segment, which might be a read error. This chain connects TRBV12-3 or TRBV12-4 to TRBJ2-7; 12 bases align to TRBD2. The CDR3 loop spans 15 amino acids. The CDR3 is CASSELAGGPYEQCF. CDR3 coding DNA: TGTGCCAGCAGCGAACTAGCGGGAGGTCCCTACGAGCAGTGCTTC.

A few counts support this clonotype. The CDR3 sequence: CASHPELFTDTQYF. The CDR3 coding sequence is TGTGCCAGCCATCCGGAGCTCTTCACAGATACGCAGTATTTT. The rearrangement links TRBV6-1 to TRBJ2-3; no definite D call. The CDR3 sequence is 14 residues long. V lost 8 bases and J 2 bases, leaving 14 bases between the germline ends. Germline V gene data show CDR1 as MNHNS and CDR2 as SASEGT.

This chain joins TRBV2 and TRBJ2-7, with 7 nucleotides matching TRBD1. Germline CDR1 SNHLY, CDR2 FYNNEI. The CDR3 extends over 14 amino acids. V shed 3 bases, J shed 5 bases, and the junction held 7 bases outside the gene matches. This CDR3 reads CASSDPGQLNEQYF. Here the CDR3 DNA reads TGTGCCAGCAGTGATCCGGGACAGCTAAACGAGCAGTACTTC.

This clonotype was detected many times. J is TRBJ2-6 and V is TRBV5-1; unclear D gene. The CDR3 is 15 residues long. V was cut by 2 bases and J by 4 bases, with 10 bases left in between. Germline V gene lookup returns CDR1 SGHRS and CDR2 YFSETQ. CDR3 residues: CASSFQAAGANVLTF. In DNA, the CDR3 is TGCGCCAGCAGCTTTCAGGCTGCCGGGGCCAACGTCCTGACTTTC. The variable domain in full, completed from reference TRBV5-1 and TRBJ2-6, reads KAGVTQTPRYLIKTRGQQVTLSCSPISGHRSVSWYQQTPGQGLQFLFEYFSETQRNKGNFPGRFSGRQFSNSRSEMNVSTLELGDSALYLCASSFQAAGANVLTFGAGSRLTVL.

This clonotype was counted ten times or more. The genes are TRBV4-2 and TRBJ2-2, with D perhaps matching TRBD1 or TRBD2 (5 bases each). Between the trimmed V and J ends, which lost 1 base and 1 base, there was a span of 7 bases. Germline CDR1 is LGHNA and CDR2 is YNFKEQ. The length of the CDR3 is 15 residues. The CDR3, as DNA: TGTGCCAGCAGCCAAGGAGGGGTGAACACCGGGGAGCTGTTTTTT. It encodes CASSQGGVNTGELFF.

The chain couples TRBV27 to TRBJ1-2; no definite D call. Germline CDR1 reads MNHEY; CDR2 reads SMNVEV (reference sequence). The CDR3 has 12 residues. The V and J ends lost 5 bases and 7 bases respectively, with 11 bases between them. This chain's CDR3 is CASSPPGAGYTF. The CDR3 DNA reads as TGTGCCAGCAGTCCCCCTGGTGCTGGCTACACCTTC.

Only a few counts were recorded for this clonotype. The chain recombines TRBV12-3 or TRBV12-4 with TRBJ2-6; D is uncertain. CDR3 length equals 16 residues. The V and J ends lost 8 bases and 2 bases respectively, with 16 bases between them. As DNA, the CDR3 is TGTGCCAGCGGCCTTCCCTCCTTCGCTGGGGCCAACGTCCTGACTTTC. Protein sequence: CASGLPSFAGANVLTF.